This T cell receptor beta chain was documented in a study of PD-1 blockade in classical Hodgkin lymphoma. CDR1 and CDR2 from the germline V gene are SNHLY and FYNNEI. This CDR3 has 15 residues. V gave up 5 bases and J gave up 0 bases; unmatched junction bases: 4. Every patient had relapsed following autologous stem cell transplantation, and cohorts differed in brentuximab vedotin exposure. The protocol was immunoSEQ multiplex PCR, while the TCRdb copy is restricted to in-frame clones and leaves out a portion. The sample contains approximately 34,000 clones, roughly 80% of which appear only once. The chain uses TRBV2 and TRBJ2-1, with 7 nucleotides matching TRBD1. This sample comprised peripheral blood mononuclear cells (PBMCs), obtained at baseline. This TCR came from a human donor with classical Hodgkin lymphoma. In nucleotides, the CDR3 is TGTGCCAGCAGTCGACAGGGCAGCTCCTACAATGAGCAGTTCTTC. It yields the protein CASSRQGSSYNEQFF.